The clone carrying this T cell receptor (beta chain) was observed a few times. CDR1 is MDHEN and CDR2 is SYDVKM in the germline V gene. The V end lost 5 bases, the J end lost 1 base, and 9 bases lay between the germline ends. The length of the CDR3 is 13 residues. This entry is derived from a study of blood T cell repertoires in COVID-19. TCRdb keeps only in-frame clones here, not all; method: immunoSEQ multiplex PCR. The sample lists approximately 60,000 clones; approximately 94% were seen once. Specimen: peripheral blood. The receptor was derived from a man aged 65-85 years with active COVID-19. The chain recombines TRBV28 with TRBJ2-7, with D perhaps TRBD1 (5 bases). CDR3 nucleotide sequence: TGTGCCAGCAGTCAGACAGTTTCCTACGAGCAGTACGTC. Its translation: CASSQTVSYEQYV.